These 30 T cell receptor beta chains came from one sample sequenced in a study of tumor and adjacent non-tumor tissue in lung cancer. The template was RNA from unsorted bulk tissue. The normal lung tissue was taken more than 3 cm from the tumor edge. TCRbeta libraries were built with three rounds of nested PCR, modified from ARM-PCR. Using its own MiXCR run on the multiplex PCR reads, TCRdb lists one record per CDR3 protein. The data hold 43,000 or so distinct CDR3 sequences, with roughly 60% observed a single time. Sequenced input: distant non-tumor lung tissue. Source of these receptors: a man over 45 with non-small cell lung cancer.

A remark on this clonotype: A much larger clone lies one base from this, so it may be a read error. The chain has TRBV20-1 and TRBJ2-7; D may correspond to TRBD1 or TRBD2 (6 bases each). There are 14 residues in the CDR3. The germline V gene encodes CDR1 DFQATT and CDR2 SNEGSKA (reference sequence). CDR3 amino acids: CGARRLGGPYEQYF. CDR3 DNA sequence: TGCGGTGCCAGGCGTCTAGGGGGGCCCTACGAGCAGTACTTC.

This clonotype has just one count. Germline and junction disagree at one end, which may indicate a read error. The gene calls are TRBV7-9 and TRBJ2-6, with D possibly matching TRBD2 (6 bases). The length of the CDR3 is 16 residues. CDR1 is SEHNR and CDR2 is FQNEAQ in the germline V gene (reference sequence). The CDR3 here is CSSSFGSPLGANVLTF. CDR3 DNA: TGTTCCAGCAGCTTCGGGAGTCCCCTCGGGGCCAACGTCCTGACTTTC.

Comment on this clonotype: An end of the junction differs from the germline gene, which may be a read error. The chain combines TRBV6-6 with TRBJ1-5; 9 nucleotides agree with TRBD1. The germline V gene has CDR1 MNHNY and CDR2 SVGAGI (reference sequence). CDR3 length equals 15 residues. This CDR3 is CASALDRGLAQPQHF. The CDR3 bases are TGTGCCAGCGCGTTGGACAGGGGACTTGCCCAGCCTCAGCATTTT.

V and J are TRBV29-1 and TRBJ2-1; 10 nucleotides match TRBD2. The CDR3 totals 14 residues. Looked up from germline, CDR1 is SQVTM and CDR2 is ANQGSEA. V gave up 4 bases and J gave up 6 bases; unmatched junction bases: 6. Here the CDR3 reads CSVVQREGSNEQFF. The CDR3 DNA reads TGCAGCGTTGTTCAGCGGGAGGGTAGCAATGAGCAGTTCTTC.

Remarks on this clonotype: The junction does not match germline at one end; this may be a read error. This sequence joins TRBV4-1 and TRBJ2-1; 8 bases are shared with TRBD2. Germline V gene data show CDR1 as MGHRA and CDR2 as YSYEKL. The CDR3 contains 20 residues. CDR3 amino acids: CASSQVPLAFGGGSYNEQFF. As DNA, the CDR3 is TGTGCCAGCAGCCAAGTCCCACTGGCTTTCGGGGGGGGGTCCTACAATGAACAGTTCTTC.

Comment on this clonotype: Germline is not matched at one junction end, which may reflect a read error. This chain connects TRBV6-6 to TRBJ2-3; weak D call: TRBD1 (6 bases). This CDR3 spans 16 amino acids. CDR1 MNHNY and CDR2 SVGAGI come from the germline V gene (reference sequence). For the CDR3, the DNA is TGTGTCAGCAGTGATCGACAGGAGTCAGGCACGGATACGCAGTATTTT. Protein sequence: CVSSDRQESGTDTQYF.

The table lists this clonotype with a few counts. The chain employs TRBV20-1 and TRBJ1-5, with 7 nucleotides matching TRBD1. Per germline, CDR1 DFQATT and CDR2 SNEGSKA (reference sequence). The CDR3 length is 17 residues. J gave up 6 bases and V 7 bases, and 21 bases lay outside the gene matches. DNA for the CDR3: TGCAGTGTTAAGCGGGGGAGTTTCGGGACAGAGGGTCAGCCCCAGCATTTT. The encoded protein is CSVKRGSFGTEGQPQHF.

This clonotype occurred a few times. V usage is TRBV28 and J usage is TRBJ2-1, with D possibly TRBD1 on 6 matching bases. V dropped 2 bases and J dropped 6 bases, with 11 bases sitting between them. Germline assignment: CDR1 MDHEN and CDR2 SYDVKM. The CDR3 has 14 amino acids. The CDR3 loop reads CASSLTGHLNEQFF. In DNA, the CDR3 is TGTGCCAGCAGTTTAACGGGACACCTCAATGAGCAGTTCTTC.

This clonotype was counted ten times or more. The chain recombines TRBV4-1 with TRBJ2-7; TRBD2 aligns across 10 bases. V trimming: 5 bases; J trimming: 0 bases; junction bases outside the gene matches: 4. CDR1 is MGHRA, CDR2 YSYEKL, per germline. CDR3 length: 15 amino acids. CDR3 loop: CASSYGLAASYEQYF. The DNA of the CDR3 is TGCGCCAGCAGCTATGGACTAGCGGCCTCCTACGAGCAGTACTTC.

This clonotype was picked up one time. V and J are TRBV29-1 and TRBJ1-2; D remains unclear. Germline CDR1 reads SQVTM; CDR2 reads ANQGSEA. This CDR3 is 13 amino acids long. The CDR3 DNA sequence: TGCAGTGTGCTGCGGACGGGGATCGAGGGCCACACCTTC. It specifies CSVLRTGIEGHTF. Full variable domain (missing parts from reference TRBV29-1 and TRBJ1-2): SAVISQKPSRDICQRGTSLTIQCQVDSQVTMMFWYRQQPGQSLTLIATANQGSEATYESGFVIDKFPISRPNLTFSTLTVSNMSPEDSSIYLCSVLRTGIEGHTFGSGTRLTVV.

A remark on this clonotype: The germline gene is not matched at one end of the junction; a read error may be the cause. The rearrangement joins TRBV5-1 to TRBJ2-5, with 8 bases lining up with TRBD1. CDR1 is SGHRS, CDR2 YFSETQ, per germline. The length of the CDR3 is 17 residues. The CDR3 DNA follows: TGCGCCAGTAGCTTGGCCGGGACAGGTCGAAGGGGGGAGAACCAGTACTTC. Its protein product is CASSLAGTGRRGENQYF.

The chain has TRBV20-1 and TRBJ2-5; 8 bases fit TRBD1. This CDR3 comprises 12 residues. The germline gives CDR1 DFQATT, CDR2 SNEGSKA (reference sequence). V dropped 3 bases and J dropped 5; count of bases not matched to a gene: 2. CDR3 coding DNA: TGCAGTGCTAGGACAGGGGCTGAGACCCAGTACTTC. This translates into CSARTGAETQYF.

CDR3 sequence: CARSKFAGGSTDTQYF. The CDR3 nucleotides are TGCGCCAGGAGTAAGTTCGCAGGGGGGTCGACAGATACGCAGTATTTT. The V and J genes are TRBV10-1 and TRBJ2-3; TRBD1 might be the D (7 bases). V was trimmed by 9 bases and J by 3 bases, leaving 22 bases between them. There are 16 residues in the CDR3. Germline V gene data show CDR1 as WNHNN and CDR2 as SYGVQD (reference sequence).

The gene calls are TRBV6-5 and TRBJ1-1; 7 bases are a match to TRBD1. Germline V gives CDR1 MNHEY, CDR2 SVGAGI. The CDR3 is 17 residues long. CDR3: CTSSFKPPGQMNTEAFF. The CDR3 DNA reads TGTACTAGCAGTTTCAAGCCCCCGGGACAGATGAACACTGAAGCTTTCTTT.

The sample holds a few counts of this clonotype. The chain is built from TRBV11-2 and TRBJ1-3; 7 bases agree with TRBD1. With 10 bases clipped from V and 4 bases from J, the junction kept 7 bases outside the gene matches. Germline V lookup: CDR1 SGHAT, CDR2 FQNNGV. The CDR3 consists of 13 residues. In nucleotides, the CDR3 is TGTGCCAACAGGACAGGTTTGGGAAACACCATATATTTT. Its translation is CANRTGLGNTIYF.

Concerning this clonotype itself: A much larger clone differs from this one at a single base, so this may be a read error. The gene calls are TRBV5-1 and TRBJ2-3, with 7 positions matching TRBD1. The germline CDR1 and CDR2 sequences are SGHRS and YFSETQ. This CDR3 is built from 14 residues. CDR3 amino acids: CVSSSGQDTDTQYF. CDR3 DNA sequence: TGCGTCAGCAGCTCAGGACAGGACACAGATACGCAGTATTTT.

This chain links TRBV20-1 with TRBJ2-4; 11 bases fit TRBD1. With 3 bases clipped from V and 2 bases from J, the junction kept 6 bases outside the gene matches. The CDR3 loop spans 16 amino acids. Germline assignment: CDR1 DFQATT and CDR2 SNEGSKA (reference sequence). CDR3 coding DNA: TGCAGTGCTAGTGGAGGGACAGGGGGATCCAAAAACATTCAGTACTTC. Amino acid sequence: CSASGGTGGSKNIQYF.

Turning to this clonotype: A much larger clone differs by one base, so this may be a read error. This chain's CDR3 is CASSFAGRGIDTQYF. CDR3 coding DNA: TGTGCCAGCAGTTTTGCCGGGAGAGGCATAGATACGCAGTATTTT. The chain carries TRBV12-3 or TRBV12-4 and TRBJ2-3; D possibly corresponds to TRBD2 (6 bases). Trimming stripped 3 bases from V and 5 bases from J, with 15 bases between. This CDR3 spans 15 amino acids.

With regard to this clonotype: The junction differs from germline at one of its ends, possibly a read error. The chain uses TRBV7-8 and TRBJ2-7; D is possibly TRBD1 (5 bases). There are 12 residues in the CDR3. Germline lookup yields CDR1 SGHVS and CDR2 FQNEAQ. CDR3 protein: CASSQAGFEQYF. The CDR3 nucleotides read TGTGCCAGCAGCCAGGCAGGGTTCGAGCAGTATTTC.

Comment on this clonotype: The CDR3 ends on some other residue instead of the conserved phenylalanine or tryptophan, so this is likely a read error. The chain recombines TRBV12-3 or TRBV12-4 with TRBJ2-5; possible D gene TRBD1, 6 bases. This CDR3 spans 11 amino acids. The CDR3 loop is CACRGEETQYL. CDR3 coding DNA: TGTGCCTGCAGGGGAGAGGAGACCCAGTACTTA.

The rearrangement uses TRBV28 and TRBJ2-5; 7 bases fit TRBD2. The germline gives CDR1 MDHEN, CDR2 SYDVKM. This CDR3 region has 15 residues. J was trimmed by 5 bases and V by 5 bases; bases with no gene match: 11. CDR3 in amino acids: CASSPMGGGSETQYF. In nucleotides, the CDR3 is TGTGCCAGCAGTCCCATGGGGGGGGGGTCGGAGACCCAGTACTTC.

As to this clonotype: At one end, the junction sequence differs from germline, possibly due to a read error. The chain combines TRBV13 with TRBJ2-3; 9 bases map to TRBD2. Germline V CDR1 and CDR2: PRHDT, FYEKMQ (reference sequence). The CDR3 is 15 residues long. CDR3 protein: CVSSLGGGAEDTQYF. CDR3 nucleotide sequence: TGTGTCAGCAGCTTAGGCGGGGGGGCCGAAGATACGCAGTACTTT. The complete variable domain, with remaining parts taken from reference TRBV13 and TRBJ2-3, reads AAGVIQSPRHLIKEKRETATLKCYPIPRHDTVYWYQQGPGQDPQFLISFYEKMQSDKGSIPDRFSAQQFSDYHSELNMSSLELGDSALYFCVSSLGGGAEDTQYFGPGTRLTVL.

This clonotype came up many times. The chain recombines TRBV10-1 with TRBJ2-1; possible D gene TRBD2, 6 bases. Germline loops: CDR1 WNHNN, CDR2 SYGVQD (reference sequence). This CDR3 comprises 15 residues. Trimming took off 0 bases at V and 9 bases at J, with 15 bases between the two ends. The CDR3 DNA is TGCGCCAGCAGTGAGTCGGGTCTTCGGGGAGGTGAGCAGTTCTTC. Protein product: CASSESGLRGGEQFF.

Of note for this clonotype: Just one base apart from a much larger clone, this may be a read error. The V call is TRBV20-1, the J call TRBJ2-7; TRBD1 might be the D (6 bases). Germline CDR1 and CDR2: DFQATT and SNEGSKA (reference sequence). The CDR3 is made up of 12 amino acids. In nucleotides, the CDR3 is TGCAGTGCTAGAGGGACAGCCAACGAGCGGTACTTC. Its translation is CSARGTANERYF.

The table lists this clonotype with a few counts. The CDR3 loop reads CASSSGSGTDRNQPQHF. As DNA, the CDR3 is TGCGCCAGCAGCTCCGGATCCGGGACAGATCGCAATCAGCCCCAGCATTTT. This chain connects TRBV5-1 to TRBJ1-5; 7 bases align to TRBD1. Germline V gene data show CDR1 as SGHRS and CDR2 as YFSETQ. The V gene end was trimmed by 3 bases and the J gene end by 2 bases; junction bases not matched to a gene: 11. The CDR3 is 17 amino acids. The full variable domain, in which reference TRBV5-1 and TRBJ1-5 provide the parts outside the CDR3, is KAGVTQTPRYLIKTRGQQVTLSCSPISGHRSVSWYQQTPGQGLQFLFEYFSETQRNKGNFPGRFSGRQFSNSRSEMNVSTLELGDSALYLCASSSGSGTDRNQPQHFGDGTRLSIL.

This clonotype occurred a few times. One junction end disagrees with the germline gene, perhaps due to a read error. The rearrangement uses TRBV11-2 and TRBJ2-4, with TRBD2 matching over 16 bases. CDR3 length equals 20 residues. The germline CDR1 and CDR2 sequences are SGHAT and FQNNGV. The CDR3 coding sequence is TGTGCCAGCAGCTTAGGTTTGGGACTAGCGGGAGGGCCGGTCAAAACCATTCAGTACTTC. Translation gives CASSLGLGLAGGPVKTIQYF.

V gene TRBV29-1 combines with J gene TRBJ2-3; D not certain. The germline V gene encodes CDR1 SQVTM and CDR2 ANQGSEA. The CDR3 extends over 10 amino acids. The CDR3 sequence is CCARHDTQYF. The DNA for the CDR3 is TGCTGCGCCCGACATGATACGCAGTATTTT.

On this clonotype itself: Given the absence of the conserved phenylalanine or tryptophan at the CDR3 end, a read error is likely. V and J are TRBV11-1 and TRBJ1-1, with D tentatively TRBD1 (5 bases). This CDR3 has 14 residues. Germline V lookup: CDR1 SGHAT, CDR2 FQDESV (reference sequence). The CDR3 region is CASNLYNRGPEAFL. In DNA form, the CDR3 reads TGTGCCAGCAACTTATATAATCGGGGACCTGAAGCTTTCCTT.

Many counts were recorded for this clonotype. CDR3 DNA: TGTGCCAGCAGCGGGGGGATCGGGAACACTGAAGCTTTCTTT. This sequence encodes CASSGGIGNTEAFF. V gene TRBV7-9 combines with J gene TRBJ1-1; possibly TRBD1 for D (5 bases). V was clipped by 5 bases and J by 1 base, with 11 bases between them. The CDR3 runs 14 residues. Germline values: CDR1 SEHNR, CDR2 FQNEAQ (reference sequence).

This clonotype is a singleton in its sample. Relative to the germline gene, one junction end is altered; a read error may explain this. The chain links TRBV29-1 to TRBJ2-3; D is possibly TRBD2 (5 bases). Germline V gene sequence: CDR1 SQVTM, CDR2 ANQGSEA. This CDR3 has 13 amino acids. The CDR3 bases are TGTAGCGTCGACGGACGGGGCACAGATACGCAGTATTTT. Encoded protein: CSVDGRGTDTQYF.